These 4 T cell receptor beta chains originate from one sample sequenced in a study of T cells in Graves' hyperthyroidism and ophthalmopathy. The source material, RNA transcripts, was used to amplify TCR beta CDR3 regions. The HTBI primer set was used in a first-round RT-PCR of the TCR CDR3. TCRdb reanalysed the multiplex PCR reads using MiXCR and keeps one entry per CDR3 protein. The sample records 480,000 or so distinct CDR3 sequences, roughly 45% being singletons. Input material: peripheral blood or thyroid tissue (not recorded which). These receptors were taken from an adult woman with Graves' disease, either hyperthyroidism or ophthalmopathy (not recorded which).

V gene TRBV10-3 combines with J gene TRBJ2-5; perhaps D is TRBD1 or TRBD2 (5 bases each). Germline-derived CDR1 and CDR2 are ENHRY and SYGVKD. Between the trimmed V and J ends, which lost 4 bases and 7 bases, there was a span of 22 bases. The CDR3 covers 16 residues. The CDR3 sequence is CAISVGSDGRGGTQYF. CDR3 coding DNA: TGTGCCATCAGTGTTGGTAGTGACGGGCGTGGGGGGACCCAGTACTTC.

Concerning this clonotype: The junction does not match germline at one end; this may be a read error. The chain couples TRBV4-2 to TRBJ2-7; D gene unclear. CDR1 LGHNA and CDR2 YNFKEQ come from the germline V gene. This CDR3 is 13 amino acids long. The CDR3 loop is CASSQGRSYEQCF. CDR3 coding DNA: TGTGCCAGCAGCCAAGGACGGAGCTATGAGCAGTGCTTC.

The chain has TRBV7-9 and TRBJ1-2; D gene ambiguous. Per the germline V gene, CDR1 is SEHNR and CDR2 is FQNEAQ (reference sequence). Between the trimmed V and J ends, which lost 5 bases and 2 bases, there was a span of 12 bases. This CDR3 is built from 14 residues. The CDR3 region is CASSPGSRNYGYTF. CDR3 nucleotides: TGTGCCAGCAGCCCCGGATCGAGAAACTATGGCTACACCTTC.

The chain has TRBV12-3 or TRBV12-4 and TRBJ1-1; 11 bases agree with TRBD1. The CDR3 spans 18 residues. With V trimmed by 3 bases and J by 7 bases, 16 bases remained unmatched. The CDR3, as DNA: TGTGCCAGCAGTTTGGCCACCGGGACAGGGGGTATGGCTAATGAAGCTTTCTTT. Its protein product is CASSLATGTGGMANEAFF.